The TCR beta chain under discussion was sequenced for a study of a mutant IDH1 vaccine in newly diagnosed glioma. Study in general: Beginning 4-6 weeks after radiotherapy alone, or with temozolomide cycles, vaccination took place. Visit V12 was at week 35; visit V13 was at week 47.

Time point in this sample: week 35, safety follow-up. Doses comprised 300 ug of mutant IDH1 20-mer peptide each, plus topical imiquimod. TCRdb keeps only in-frame clones here, not all; method: immunoSEQ multiplex PCR. The sample records tens of thousands of clones, around 86% being singletons. The CDR3 has 13 amino acids. CDR1 and CDR2 (germline): LNHDA, SQIVND (reference sequence). V was trimmed by 5 bases and J by 5 bases, leaving 13 bases between them. On this clone: Its antigen is undetermined.

The sample consisted of PBMCs, taken from a glioma patient whose treatment included an IDH1 peptide vaccine. This sequence joins TRBV19 and TRBJ2-7; D is unresolved. The clonotype comes from a man aged 25 to 45 with glioma. The chain's CDR3 is CASSLRTLDEQYF. The CDR3 DNA follows: TGTGCCAGTAGTCTGAGAACCCTCGACGAGCAGTACTTC. The complete variable domain, with remaining parts taken from reference TRBV19 and TRBJ2-7, reads DGGITQSPKYLFRKEGQNVTLSCEQNLNHDAMYWYRQDPGQGLRLIYYSQIVNDFQKGDIAEGYSVSREKKESFPLTVTSAQKNPTAFYLCASSLRTLDEQYFGPGTRLTVT.